The 5 T cell receptor beta chains presented below share a single source sample, sequenced in a study of tumor and adjacent non-tumor tissue in lung cancer. TCRbeta libraries were built with three rounds of nested PCR, modified from ARM-PCR. From the multiplex PCR reads, TCRdb called clonotypes with MiXCR, one entry per CDR3 protein. The sample contains approximately 130,000 distinct CDR3 sequences, roughly 64% of which appear only once. The template was RNA from unsorted bulk tissue. The sequenced material came from lung tumor tissue. These receptors were collected from a man aged 25 to 45 with non-small cell lung cancer.

Note on this clonotype: A much larger clone lies one base from this, so it may be a read error. DNA for the CDR3: TGTACCAGCAGCGCAGGGGACACCGGGGAGCTGTTTTTT. This translates into CTSSAGDTGELFF. This chain uses TRBV5-4 with TRBJ2-2; a possible D gene is TRBD1 (6 bases). Germline-derived CDR1 and CDR2 are SGHNT and YYREEE (reference sequence). This CDR3 is built from 13 residues.

A word on this clonotype: The junction shows a germline mismatch at one end, possibly a read error. The V call is TRBV6-5, the J call TRBJ1-1; D not certain. Germline V CDR1 and CDR2: MNHEY, SVGAGI. This CDR3 comprises 14 residues. This CDR3 reads CASRALVGNTEALF. DNA of the CDR3: TGTGCCAGCAGGGCCCTCGTTGGGAACACTGAAGCTCTCTTT.

This clonotype was recorded many times. The gene calls are TRBV20-1 and TRBJ2-7, with 8 bases lining up with TRBD2. Germline CDR1 reads DFQATT; CDR2 reads SNEGSKA (reference sequence). Losses at the gene ends were 2 bases for V and 5 bases for J; bases not matched to a gene: 11. The CDR3 runs 15 residues. CDR3 nucleotide sequence: TGCAGTGCTAGAATCTTCAGCGGGAGTGGGGACGAGCAGTACTTC. This translates into CSARIFSGSGDEQYF.

For this clonotype: A clone one base away is much larger, so this may be a read error. Because the CDR3 is missing its conserved closing phenylalanine or tryptophan, this is likely a read error. V and J are TRBV12-3 or TRBV12-4 and TRBJ2-1, with TRBD2 as a possible D gene (6 bases). V lost 4 bases and J lost 4, with 8 bases in between. CDR3 length equals 13 residues. The CDR3 DNA sequence: TGTGCCAGCAGTTCGGGAGTTTACAATGAGCAGTTCTAC. As protein: CASSSGVYNEQFY.

Concerning this clonotype itself: Likely a read error: the CDR3 ends without its conserved phenylalanine or tryptophan. This chain connects TRBV29-1 to TRBJ2-2, with TRBD2 identical over 11 bases. V lost 2 bases and J lost 9; bases outside the gene matches: 8. The CDR3 is 15 amino acids. Germline V gives CDR1 SQVTM, CDR2 ANQGSEA. The CDR3 here is CSVETSGGKTRELFL. The DNA of the CDR3 is TGCAGCGTTGAAACTAGCGGGGGAAAAACCCGGGAGCTGTTTTTA.